Below are 29 T cell receptor beta chains sequenced from a single sample in a study of blood T cell repertoires in COVID-19. Measured with immunoSEQ multiplex PCR; TCRdb has only the in-frame clones, and not every one. The sample includes over 65,000 clones, 80% to 95% of them seen just once. The source material was peripheral blood. The receptors stem from a woman older than 75 with acute or convalescent COVID-19.

The chain is built from TRBV13 and TRBJ2-1; 12 positions agree with TRBD1. The CDR3 covers 16 residues. Germline V gene sequence: CDR1 PRHDT, CDR2 FYEKMQ (reference sequence). V was clipped by 5 bases and J by 7 bases; unmatched bases: 9. This chain's CDR3 is CASSRRPGQGANEQFF. The DNA of the CDR3 is TGTGCCAGCAGCCGTAGACCGGGACAGGGGGCAAATGAGCAGTTCTTC.

The chain joins TRBV12-3 or TRBV12-4 to TRBJ1-1; the D gene is possibly TRBD1 (6 bases). Trimming took off 3 bases at V and 8 bases at J, with 13 bases between the two ends. This CDR3 contains 13 residues. Here the CDR3 DNA reads TGTGCCAGCAGTTTTAGGGGACAAGGGGAAGCTTTCTTT. Translation gives CASSFRGQGEAFF.

The chain recombines TRBV5-1 with TRBJ1-3; D might be TRBD1 (6 bases). The CDR3 consists of 15 residues. Germline values: CDR1 SGHRS, CDR2 YFSETQ. Trimming took 4 bases from V and 6 from J, leaving 17 bases between them. The CDR3 protein is CASSAGTGRENTIYF. CDR3 nucleotides: TGCGCCAGCAGCGCAGGAACAGGGAGGGAAAACACCATATATTTT.

The rearrangement joins TRBV4-1 to TRBJ2-3, with a possible D match to TRBD2 (5 bases). Germline CDR1 reads MGHRA; CDR2 reads YSYEKL. V dropped 2 bases and J dropped 0 bases, with 12 bases sitting between them. This CDR3 comprises 16 residues. DNA for the CDR3: TGCGCCAGCAGCCAACGGACTGGAACTAGCACAGATACGCAGTATTTT. Its translation is CASSQRTGTSTDTQYF.

This clone was detected only a few times. The genes are TRBV19 and TRBJ1-6; 10 positions agree with TRBD1. There are 15 residues in the CDR3. The trim removed 3 bases at V and 8 bases at J, leaving 4 bases unmatched. CDR1 and CDR2 (germline): LNHDA, SQIVND (reference sequence). The CDR3, as DNA: TGTGCCAGTAGTATCTTCGGGACAGGGGATTCACCCCTCCACTTT. This encodes CASSIFGTGDSPLHF.

The genes are TRBV7-9 and TRBJ1-2, with 8 nucleotides matching TRBD1. After removal of 3 bases from V and 4 bases from J, the junction contained 1 base not matched to a gene. CDR1 and CDR2 from the germline V gene are SEHNR and FQNEAQ (reference sequence). The CDR3 sequence is 13 residues long. CDR3 sequence: CASSFGQGYGYTF. In DNA, the CDR3 is TGTGCCAGCAGCTTCGGACAGGGCTATGGCTACACCTTC.

This clone was counted only a few times. The chain carries TRBV4-1 and TRBJ2-5; D is unclear. Trimming took 2 bases from V and 2 from J, leaving 6 bases between them. Germline V CDR1 and CDR2: MGHRA, YSYEKL. The CDR3 runs to 13 residues. The CDR3 DNA sequence: TGCGCCAGCAGCCAATTTCAACAAGAGACCCAGTACTTC. Translated: CASSQFQQETQYF.

V is TRBV15 and J is TRBJ2-2, with 9 bases aligning to TRBD1. Germline V CDR1 and CDR2: LNHNV, YYDKDF (reference sequence). The trim removed 3 bases at V and 6 bases at J, leaving 8 bases unmatched. There are 16 residues in the CDR3. The CDR3 here is CATSRERTGVAGELFF. In DNA, the CDR3 is TGTGCCACCAGCAGGGAACGGACAGGGGTAGCCGGGGAGCTGTTTTTT.

The chain uses TRBV13 and TRBJ2-5; no firm D call. Trimming shortened V by 5 bases and J by 4 bases, and 14 bases separated the two germline ends. This CDR3 spans 14 amino acids. The germline V gene encodes CDR1 PRHDT and CDR2 FYEKMQ (reference sequence). The CDR3 DNA reads as TGTGCCAGCAGCCCCCGCGGAGTGGGAGAGACCCAGTACTTC. Translation: CASSPRGVGETQYF.

This chain links TRBV7-2 with TRBJ2-7; 10 bases agree with TRBD2. CDR1 and CDR2 (germline): SGHTA, FQGNSA. Trimming removed 5 bases from V and 6 bases from J; junction bases left unmatched: 13. The CDR3 runs 16 residues. Here the CDR3 reads CASSKQYTGTSAEQYF. CDR3 nucleotides: TGTGCCAGCAGCAAACAATATACCGGGACTAGCGCCGAGCAGTACTTC. The whole variable domain, remainder taken from reference TRBV7-2 and TRBJ2-7, is GAGVSQSPSNKVTEKGKDVELRCDPISGHTALYWYRQSLGQGLEFLIYFQGNSAPDKSGLPSDRFSAERTGGSVSTLTIQRTQQEDSAVYLCASSKQYTGTSAEQYFGPGTRLTVT.

The J gene is TRBJ2-2, the V gene TRBV4-3; D is possibly TRBD1 (5 bases). The CDR3 is 16 residues long. Germline-derived CDR1 and CDR2 are LGHNA and YSLEER. V lost 1 base, J lost 2 bases, and 11 bases lay in between. As DNA, the CDR3 is TGCGCCAGCAGCCAAGTACCAGGGCTCAACACCGGGGAGCTGTTTTTT. Encoded protein: CASSQVPGLNTGELFF.

CDR3 sequence (DNA): TGTGCCAGCAGCTTGGCAGGAGGGCTAGGGGCCTACAATGAGCAGTTCTTC. It translates to CASSLAGGLGAYNEQFF. This rearrangement joins TRBV5-4 to TRBJ2-1; a weak D match, TRBD2 (6 bases). CDR1 is SGHNT, CDR2 YYREEE, per germline (reference sequence). There are 17 residues in the CDR3. Trimming took 0 bases from V and 2 from J, leaving 15 bases between them.

The V call is TRBV6-1, the J call TRBJ2-2, with D perhaps matching TRBD1 (6 bases). V was trimmed by 2 bases and J by 2 bases, leaving 9 bases between them. The CDR3 runs 15 residues. Germline V gene lookup returns CDR1 MNHNS and CDR2 SASEGT. The CDR3 spells CASSELGGNTGELFF. Written as DNA, the CDR3 is TGTGCCAGCAGTGAATTAGGGGGAAACACCGGGGAGCTGTTTTTT.

V is TRBV11-2 and J is TRBJ2-1, with TRBD2 matching 13 bases. V gave up 4 bases and J gave up 7 bases; unmatched junction bases: 4. Germline V gene lookup returns CDR1 SGHAT and CDR2 FQNNGV. The CDR3 sequence is 15 residues long. The DNA of the CDR3 is TGTGCCAGCAGCTCCCGGACTAGCGGGAGTAATGAGCAGTTCTTC. Its protein product is CASSSRTSGSNEQFF.

V is TRBV11-1 and J is TRBJ1-2; TRBD1 is a possible D gene (5 bases). V dropped 5 bases and J dropped 8 bases, with 15 bases sitting between them. CDR3 length equals 13 residues. Looked up from germline, CDR1 is SGHAT and CDR2 is FQDESV (reference sequence). CDR3 nucleotides: TGTGCCAGCAGCGGCCGGGACGGAGGGGGCTACACCTTC. Protein product: CASSGRDGGGYTF.

The chain combines TRBV14 with TRBJ1-2; 7 bases map to TRBD1. Germline CDR1 SGHDN, CDR2 FVKESK. V gave up 0 bases and J gave up 5 bases; unmatched junction bases: 0. This CDR3 is built from 13 residues. This CDR3 is CASSQEQGYGYTF. CDR3 sequence (DNA): TGTGCCAGCAGCCAAGAACAGGGGTATGGCTACACCTTC.

This clone came up a few times. The chain carries TRBV6-1 and TRBJ2-4; TRBD1 matches 8 bases. The CDR3 consists of 16 residues. V shed 4 bases and J 0 bases; nucleotides not matched to a gene: 5. The germline CDR1 and CDR2 sequences are MNHNS and SASEGT. The chain's CDR3 is CASSGQGAEAKNIQYF. As DNA, the CDR3 is TGTGCCAGCAGTGGGCAGGGGGCAGAAGCCAAAAACATTCAGTACTTC.

The chain links TRBV24-1 to TRBJ1-5; TRBD1 matches 7 bases. Trimming at V came to 0 bases and at J to 4 bases, leaving 20 bases not matched to a gene. Germline V CDR1 and CDR2: KGHDR, SFDVKD. The CDR3 length is 21 residues. The CDR3 loop is CATSDLRGLSTLTRLNQPQHF. Written as DNA, the CDR3 is TGTGCCACCAGTGATTTGAGGGGGCTGAGTACCCTGACCCGGTTAAATCAGCCCCAGCATTTT.

This clone came up once. The rearrangement joins TRBV6-1 to TRBJ1-2; D perhaps matches TRBD1 (5 bases). Germline V gene lookup returns CDR1 MNHNS and CDR2 SASEGT. The CDR3 consists of 12 residues. V was cut by 2 bases and J by 8 bases, with 9 bases left in between. CDR3: CASSEKGVGYTF. For the CDR3, the DNA is TGTGCCAGCAGTGAAAAAGGGGTCGGCTACACCTTC.

The rearrangement joins TRBV19 to TRBJ2-5, with TRBD1 matching 9 bases. Germline assignment: CDR1 LNHDA and CDR2 SQIVND (reference sequence). V dropped 6 bases and J dropped 2; count of bases not matched to a gene: 13. CDR3 length: 17 amino acids. The CDR3 is CASRPGTGITGQETQYF. CDR3 nucleotides: TGTGCCAGTAGACCCGGGACAGGGATCACGGGGCAAGAGACCCAGTACTTC.

On this clone itself: The identical CDR3 is also encoded by other nucleotide sequences in the sample. V is TRBV5-6 and J is TRBJ1-5, with 8 bases fitting TRBD1. From germline, CDR1 is SGHDT and CDR2 YYEEEE. The CDR3 sequence is 15 residues long. V was clipped by 1 base and J by 3 bases; unmatched bases: 3. The CDR3 DNA reads as TGTGCCAGCAGCTTGCGTCAGGGGGCCAATCAGCCCCAGCATTTT. Amino acid sequence: CASSLRQGANQPQHF.

V gene TRBV6-5 combines with J gene TRBJ1-4, with D hard to call. Germline assignment: CDR1 MNHEY and CDR2 SVGAGI. V was clipped by 5 bases and J by 6 bases, with 7 bases between them. CDR3 size: 12 residues. CDR3 sequence reads: CASSPRDEKLFF. The CDR3 DNA is TGTGCCAGCAGTCCTAGAGATGAAAAACTGTTTTTT.

This chain connects TRBV2 to TRBJ2-1; D is unclear. V dropped 6 bases and J dropped 5 bases, with 11 bases sitting between them. The CDR3 is 13 amino acids. Germline V gene lookup returns CDR1 SNHLY and CDR2 FYNNEI. The DNA for the CDR3 is TGTGCCAGCAGCAAAGACCGGGACAATGAGCAGTTCTTC. Translating gives CASSKDRDNEQFF.

This chain joins TRBV6-6 and TRBJ2-1; D possibly corresponds to TRBD2 (6 bases). Deletions cut 0 bases from V and 4 bases from J, with 10 bases between. The germline CDR1 and CDR2 sequences are MNHNY and SVGAGI (reference sequence). The CDR3 extends over 15 amino acids. The CDR3 loop reads CASSYSAGSYNEQFF. CDR3 sequence (DNA): TGTGCCAGCAGTTACTCGGCGGGGAGTTACAATGAGCAGTTCTTC.

The gene calls are TRBV6-5 and TRBJ2-1; D gene ambiguous. V was shortened by 8 bases and J by 0 bases, with 14 bases between the two germline ends. The germline gives CDR1 MNHEY, CDR2 SVGAGI. The CDR3 runs 15 residues. CDR3 protein: CASLAQRSSYNEQFF. The CDR3 DNA reads TGTGCCAGCCTTGCTCAGCGAAGCTCCTACAATGAGCAGTTCTTC.

The chain has TRBV14 and TRBJ2-3; the D gene is possibly TRBD2 (6 bases). The CDR3 is made up of 15 amino acids. The V gene's germline CDR1 is SGHDN and CDR2 FVKESK. Trimming cost V 0 bases and J 3 bases, with 10 bases left between them. CDR3 sequence reads: CASSQDRGFTDTQYF. CDR3 coding DNA: TGTGCCAGCAGCCAAGATCGGGGGTTTACAGATACGCAGTATTTT.

This chain connects TRBV6-5 to TRBJ2-2, with 8 positions matching TRBD1. The germline V gene encodes CDR1 MNHEY and CDR2 SVGAGI. CDR3 length: 14 residues. Trimming cost V 4 bases and J 6 bases; bases outside gene matches: 4. CDR3 sequence: CASSSRQGSGELFF. The CDR3 nucleotides are TGTGCCAGCAGTTCAAGACAGGGGTCCGGGGAGCTGTTTTTT.

This chain uses TRBV12-3 or TRBV12-4 with TRBJ1-1; possibly TRBD1 for D (5 bases). V was clipped by 7 bases and J by 7 bases, with 16 bases between them. The CDR3 runs 13 residues. Here the CDR3 reads CASTQRETVEAFF. As DNA, the CDR3 is TGTGCCAGCACCCAACGAGAGACAGTTGAAGCTTTCTTT.

The J gene is TRBJ1-1, the V gene TRBV5-1; tentatively, D is TRBD1 (5 bases). The CDR3 is made up of 13 amino acids. V was trimmed by 4 bases and J by 5 bases, leaving 12 bases between them. Germline CDR1 reads SGHRS; CDR2 reads YFSETQ. The CDR3: CASSALGRTEAFF. As DNA, the CDR3 is TGCGCCAGCAGCGCATTGGGGCGGACTGAAGCTTTCTTT.